The 23 T cell receptor beta chains below all came from one sample that was sequenced in a study of cytomegalovirus exposure and HLA in healthy donors. The PCR made use of 60 Vbeta and 13 Jbeta primers. Some clones are missing from TCRdb's copy, which holds only in-frame ones; the method was immunoSEQ multiplex PCR. Of a few hundred thousand clones in the sample, approximately 80% are singletons; the top ten hold 15%. Sequencing used PBMCs. These receptor sequences come from a man in his forties in good health and CMV-seronegative.

The chain has TRBV6-5 and TRBJ2-7; D perhaps matches TRBD1 (6 bases). Germline V lookup: CDR1 MNHEY, CDR2 SVGAGI. CDR3 length equals 13 residues. V lost 6 bases, J lost 2 bases, and 11 bases lay in between. Here the CDR3 reads CASSRTDAYEQYF. DNA for the CDR3: TGTGCCAGCAGCCGGACAGACGCCTACGAGCAGTACTTC.

The gene calls are TRBV18 and TRBJ2-3, with D tentatively TRBD1 (6 bases). The germline V gene encodes CDR1 KGHSH and CDR2 LQKENI. The CDR3 is made up of 16 amino acids. The V and J ends lost 3 bases and 0 bases respectively, with 13 bases between them. CDR3 residues: CASSPQGRYSTDTQYF. CDR3 nucleotides: TGTGCCAGCTCACCGCAGGGGCGTTATAGCACAGATACGCAGTATTTT.

This clone came up once. The V gene is TRBV5-6, the J gene TRBJ2-7, with D unresolved. V lost 0 bases and J 6 bases, leaving 13 bases between the germline ends. This CDR3 contains 14 residues. CDR1 and CDR2 (germline): SGHDT, YYEEEE. The CDR3: CASSLGAGIAEQYF. The CDR3 DNA reads TGTGCCAGCAGCTTGGGCGCAGGAATCGCCGAGCAGTACTTC. Together with reference TRBV5-6 and TRBJ2-7, the CDR3 gives the full variable domain: DAGVTQSPTHLIKTRGQQVTLRCSPKSGHDTVSWYQQALGQGPQFIFQYYEEEERQRGNFPDRFSGHQFPNYSSELNVNALLLGDSALYLCASSLGAGIAEQYFGPGTRLTVT.

The genes are TRBV5-1 and TRBJ2-1, with 7 bases aligning to TRBD2. The CDR3 is made up of 14 amino acids. V was pared by 4 bases and J by 8 bases, with 9 bases of the junction left unmatched. The germline CDR1 and CDR2 sequences are SGHRS and YFSETQ. DNA for the CDR3: TGCGCCAGCAGCACAATAGCGGGTCCGGATGAGCAGTTCTTC. Its translation: CASSTIAGPDEQFF.

J is TRBJ2-1 and V is TRBV20-1; a possible D gene is TRBD2 (5 bases). This CDR3 has 11 amino acids. Per germline, CDR1 DFQATT and CDR2 SNEGSKA (reference sequence). V was pared by 2 bases and J by 10 bases, with 9 bases between. Here the CDR3 DNA reads TGCAGTGCTAGATCCACGGGAGAGCAGTTCTTC. It translates to CSARSTGEQFF.

There are a few counts of this clone. The chain combines TRBV7-2 with TRBJ2-1; 14 nucleotides agree with TRBD2. The CDR3 loop spans 19 amino acids. J gave up 7 bases and V 2 bases, and 13 bases lay outside the gene matches. Germline V gene lookup returns CDR1 SGHTA and CDR2 FQGNSA. CDR3 protein: CASSLFGRTSGRIRNEQFF. CDR3 sequence (DNA): TGTGCCAGCAGCTTATTTGGGAGGACTAGCGGGAGGATAAGGAATGAGCAGTTCTTC.

The chain uses TRBV27 and TRBJ2-5, with TRBD2 matching over 16 bases. Losses at the gene ends were 8 bases for V and 2 bases for J; bases not matched to a gene: 8. CDR1 MNHEY and CDR2 SMNVEV come from the germline V gene (reference sequence). The CDR3 has 17 amino acids. The chain's CDR3 is CASWGTSGRARQETQYF. The DNA of the CDR3 is TGTGCCAGCTGGGGGACTAGCGGGAGGGCGAGGCAAGAGACCCAGTACTTC.

The sample holds a few counts of this clone. This chain uses TRBV5-4 with TRBJ2-3; unclear D gene. The CDR3 extends over 14 amino acids. Germline-derived CDR1 and CDR2 are SGHNT and YYREEE (reference sequence). Trimming removed 2 bases at V and 6 bases at J, with 13 bases between. The CDR3 DNA follows: TGTGCCAGCAGCTTTGCTAACCCCAGGGATACGCAGTATTTT. The encoded protein is CASSFANPRDTQYF.

V gene TRBV6-7 combines with J gene TRBJ2-3; 10 positions match TRBD2. TRBV6-7 is flagged as an ORF with uncertain function. The CDR3 length is 16 residues. Trimming at V came to 2 bases and at J to 8 bases, leaving 10 bases not matched to a gene. The CDR3 region is CASSYSSGGLKGTQYF. The CDR3 nucleotides are TGTGCCAGCAGTTACAGTAGCGGGGGGCTCAAGGGTACGCAGTATTTT.

A single count supports this clone. The V and J genes are TRBV18 and TRBJ1-2, with D tentatively TRBD1 (6 bases). The CDR3 extends over 16 amino acids. CDR1 and CDR2 from the germline V gene are KGHSH and LQKENI. The germline V and J ends were trimmed by 5 bases and 3 bases, with 19 bases remaining between them. Written as DNA, the CDR3 is TGTGCCAGCTCATCTAGGACAGCCCCAAGTGACTATGGCTACACCTTC. Protein: CASSSRTAPSDYGYTF.

The chain couples TRBV4-3 to TRBJ1-2, with D possibly matching TRBD1 (6 bases). The ends were cut back, 0 bases at V and 8 bases at J, with 25 bases in the middle. The germline gives CDR1 LGHNA, CDR2 YSLEER. This CDR3 region has 18 residues. The CDR3 loop reads CASSQDGGRVFGTMGYTF. CDR3 coding DNA: TGCGCCAGCAGCCAAGATGGGGGCAGGGTATTTGGAACTATGGGCTACACCTTC.

The chain couples TRBV28 to TRBJ2-7; D is unclear. CDR1 and CDR2 (germline): MDHEN, SYDVKM. The germline V and J ends were trimmed by 2 bases and 7 bases, with 9 bases remaining between them. This CDR3 is 12 amino acids long. The CDR3 DNA reads TGTGCCAGCAGTTTAGGGCCCTTGGAGCAGTACTTC. Protein: CASSLGPLEQYF.

The CDR3 reads CASSFSGSYEQYF. CDR3 DNA sequence: TGTGCCAGCAGCTTCAGCGGGAGCTACGAGCAGTACTTC. The chain employs TRBV11-3 and TRBJ2-7, with TRBD2 identical over 8 bases. V shed 3 bases, J shed 3 bases, and the junction held 1 base outside the gene matches. The CDR3 runs 13 residues. Germline lookup yields CDR1 SGHNT and CDR2 YENEEA.

J is TRBJ2-7 and V is TRBV6-1, with 7 bases aligning to TRBD1. The V gene end was trimmed by 6 bases and the J gene end by 6 bases; junction bases not matched to a gene: 11. There are 14 residues in the CDR3. CDR1 is MNHNS and CDR2 is SASEGT in the germline V gene. CDR3 sequence reads: CASSEQGPTSEQYF. In nucleotides, the CDR3 is TGTGCCAGCAGCGAACAGGGGCCCACCTCCGAGCAGTACTTC.

The DNA of the CDR3 is TGTGCCAGCAGCTTGTGGGACAGGATCACAGATACGCAGTATTTT. As protein: CASSLWDRITDTQYF. The V and J genes are TRBV11-2 and TRBJ2-3, with 8 positions matching TRBD1. The CDR3 length is 15 residues. The germline gives CDR1 SGHAT, CDR2 FQNNGV. Trimming at V came to 3 bases and at J to 2 bases, leaving 4 bases not matched to a gene.

The CDR3 region is CASRPTGPSNQPQHF. CDR3 nucleotide sequence: TGTGCCAGCAGGCCCACAGGGCCTAGCAATCAGCCCCAGCATTTT. The V and J genes are TRBV6-1 and TRBJ1-5, with D perhaps matching TRBD1 (6 bases). The CDR3 sequence is 15 residues long. CDR1 MNHNS and CDR2 SASEGT come from the germline V gene. Trimming removed 6 bases at V and 0 bases at J, with 12 bases between.

This chain connects TRBV29-1 to TRBJ2-5; TRBD1 matches 8 bases. Near its end, the DNA agrees better with TRBJ2-7, so the J call may be wrong. CDR1 is SQVTM, CDR2 ANQGSEA, per germline. The CDR3 consists of 12 residues. The CDR3: CSVTDRAHEQYF. The CDR3 coding sequence is TGCAGCGTCACGGACAGGGCTCACGAGCAGTACTTC.

This clone has a handful of counts. The CDR3 reads CASSLGGTGNTEAFF. For the CDR3, the DNA is TGTGCCAGCAGTTTGGGCGGGACAGGGAACACTGAAGCTTTCTTT. The chain combines TRBV28 with TRBJ1-1; TRBD1 matches at 8 bases. CDR3 length: 15 residues. V trimming: 3 bases; J trimming: 1 base; junction bases outside the gene matches: 4. Germline V CDR1 and CDR2: MDHEN, SYDVKM.

This chain uses TRBV27 with TRBJ2-7, with 7 nucleotides matching TRBD1. The CDR3 is made up of 14 amino acids. Germline trimming cut 7 bases from V and 6 bases from J; bases unmatched to any gene: 12. Per germline, CDR1 MNHEY and CDR2 SMNVEV (reference sequence). The chain's CDR3 is CASKRTGNPFEQYF. In DNA form, the CDR3 reads TGTGCCAGCAAAAGGACAGGTAACCCCTTCGAGCAGTACTTC.

The rearrangement links TRBV6-1 to TRBJ2-1; weak D call: TRBD2 (6 bases). CDR3 length equals 15 residues. Looked up from germline, CDR1 is MNHNS and CDR2 is SASEGT. V was shortened by 4 bases and J by 9 bases, with 19 bases between the two germline ends. CDR3 in DNA: TGTGCCAGCAGTGCCCCGACTAGTCCTAGTGGTGAGCAGTTCTTC. The encoded protein is CASSAPTSPSGEQFF.

The chain has TRBV19 and TRBJ1-5, with D possibly being TRBD1 (6 bases). Germline V gives CDR1 LNHDA, CDR2 SQIVND (reference sequence). The V gene lost 4 bases and the J gene lost 1 base, with 8 bases spanning the gap. The CDR3 contains 14 residues. The CDR3 DNA sequence: TGTGCCAGTAGTAACACAGGGAGCAATCAGCCCCAGCATTTT. This translates into CASSNTGSNQPQHF. Variable domain in full (rest from reference TRBV19 and TRBJ1-5): DGGITQSPKYLFRKEGQNVTLSCEQNLNHDAMYWYRQDPGQGLRLIYYSQIVNDFQKGDIAEGYSVSREKKESFPLTVTSAQKNPTAFYLCASSNTGSNQPQHFGDGTRLSIL.

CDR3 amino acids: CASSRRLTDSPLHF. The CDR3 DNA sequence: TGTGCCAGCAGTCGGCGACTGACCGATTCACCCCTCCACTTT. J is TRBJ1-6 and V is TRBV6-5; no firm D call. V shed 5 bases and J shed 8 bases, with 13 bases lying between them. Germline CDR1 is MNHEY and CDR2 is SVGAGI. The CDR3 runs to 14 residues.

The chain couples TRBV2 to TRBJ2-3, with 7 bases matching TRBD2. V gave up 8 bases and J gave up 4 bases; unmatched junction bases: 15. This CDR3 region has 16 residues. Germline CDR1 and CDR2: SNHLY and FYNNEI. This chain's CDR3 is CASSLGGAGIADTQYF. The CDR3 DNA sequence: TGTGCCAGCTCTTTGGGAGGGGCGGGGATCGCAGATACGCAGTATTTT. Full variable domain (missing parts from reference TRBV2 and TRBJ2-3): EPEVTQTPSHQVTQMGQEVILRCVPISNHLYFYWYRQILGQKVEFLVSFYNNEISEKSEIFDDQFSVERPDGSNFTLKIRSTKLEDSAMYFCASSLGGAGIADTQYFGPGTRLTVL.